One and the same sample provided the 13 T cell receptor beta chains below, sequenced in a study of molecular identifiers for immune sequencing clone quantification. Via MiXCR, TCRdb re-called the PCR reads, giving one row per CDR3 protein. Of 23,000 or so distinct CDR3 sequences listed, 15% to 20% were seen once; the top ten hold 0.95% to 1%. Sequencing was carried out using naive CD8+ T cells from blood, with Jurkat cell RNA spiked in. The subset here: FACS-sorted CD8+CD4-CCR7+CD45RA+ naive T cells. These receptors were obtained from a human donor in good health. Some libraries in this study had Jurkat cell RNA spiked in.

This rearrangement joins TRBV7-9 to TRBJ1-1; D remains unclear. In germline, CDR1 is SEHNR, CDR2 FQNEAQ (reference sequence). The CDR3 spans 15 residues. V was clipped by 11 bases and J by 4 bases, with 23 bases between them. The DNA for the CDR3 is TGTGCCCGCAACCAACACGTGGGCGAACTCACTGAAGCTTTCTTT. As protein: CARNQHVGELTEAFF.

V usage is TRBV29-1 and J usage is TRBJ2-2, with D uncertain. The CDR3 has 13 residues. The V gene's germline CDR1 is SQVTM and CDR2 ANQGSEA. Trimming cost V 4 bases and J 1 base, with 7 bases left between them. The CDR3 DNA reads as TGCAGCGTTGGATGGGGGAACACCGGGGAGCTGTTTTTT. This gives the protein CSVGWGNTGELFF.

This clonotype was found many times. CDR3 region: CASSTGPYEQYF. The CDR3 DNA sequence: TGCGCCAGCAGCACAGGGCCCTACGAGCAGTACTTC. The chain couples TRBV5-1 to TRBJ2-7; D possibly corresponds to TRBD1 (6 bases). With 4 bases removed from V and 2 bases from J, the gap between germline ends came to 7 bases. CDR1 SGHRS and CDR2 YFSETQ come from the germline V gene. The CDR3 is made up of 12 amino acids.

This chain connects TRBV20-1 to TRBJ2-7, with TRBD1 as a possible D gene (6 bases). Trimming took 4 bases from V and 0 from J, leaving 16 bases between them. The CDR3 is 15 residues long. Germline CDR1 DFQATT, CDR2 SNEGSKA (reference sequence). The CDR3 region is CSATRRGQYSYEQYF. The CDR3 DNA is TGCAGTGCTACCCGACGCGGACAGTACTCCTACGAGCAGTACTTC.

This clonotype was found many times. The chain has TRBV6-2 or TRBV6-3 and TRBJ2-7; 11 bases match TRBD2. The CDR3 spans 14 residues. The V gene end was trimmed by 8 bases and the J gene end by 0 bases; junction bases not matched to a gene: 3. Germline V gene lookup returns CDR1 MNHEY and CDR2 SVGEGT. CDR3 in amino acids: CASHLAGGSYEQYF. In DNA, the CDR3 is TGTGCCAGCCACCTAGCGGGAGGCTCCTACGAGCAGTACTTC.

This clonotype has a count of ten or more. The chain combines TRBV12-3 or TRBV12-4 with TRBJ2-5; 7 bases line up with TRBD2. The junction had 7 bases not matched to a gene; V was cut back by 8 bases and J by 4 bases. The CDR3 contains 13 residues. The CDR3 sequence: CASRSGVAETQYF. As DNA, the CDR3 is TGTGCCAGCCGGAGCGGGGTGGCAGAGACCCAGTACTTC.

Concerning this clonotype itself: Given a much more abundant clone one base away, this may be a read error. The rearrangement joins TRBV4-3 to TRBJ2-3; tentative D call: TRBD2 (6 bases). The CDR3 has 15 amino acids. Looked up from germline, CDR1 is LGHNA and CDR2 is YSLEER. CDR3 nucleotide sequence: TGCGCCGGCAGCCAAGGGCGGGGTTCAGCAGATACGCAGTATTTT. Protein sequence: CAGSQGRGSADTQYF.

This clonotype occurred many times. This rearrangement joins TRBV13 to TRBJ2-6; no clear D. V was cut by 4 bases and J by 13 bases, with 8 bases left in between. Germline CDR1 and CDR2: PRHDT and FYEKMQ (reference sequence). The CDR3 is 11 amino acids. The CDR3 region is CASSSSGVLTF. CDR3 DNA: TGTGCCAGCAGCTCCTCTGGAGTCCTGACTTTC.

This clonotype was seen a handful of times. A much bigger clone sits one base away, suggesting this may be a read error. V usage is TRBV12-3 or TRBV12-4 and J usage is TRBJ2-2; 10 nucleotides agree with TRBD1. The ends lost 6 bases at V and 3 bases at J; junction bases unmatched: 1. There are 14 residues in the CDR3. The DNA for the CDR3 is TGTGCCAGCAGAGGACAGGGGGACACCGGGGAGCTGTTTTTT. This gives the protein CASRGQGDTGELFF.

On this clonotype: It may be a read error: a sequence one base away is much more abundant. The chain carries TRBV7-9 and TRBJ2-3; D is possibly TRBD1 (6 bases). The ends were cut back, 0 bases at V and 5 bases at J, with 12 bases in the middle. The CDR3 extends over 15 amino acids. Germline lookup yields CDR1 SEHNR and CDR2 FQNEAQ (reference sequence). CDR3 in amino acids: CASSLALGAIDTQYF. CDR3 sequence (DNA): TGTGCCAGCAGCTTAGCGTTGGGGGCCATAGATACGCAGTATTTT. The full variable domain, with the rest looked up from reference TRBV7-9 and TRBJ2-3, is DTGVSQNPRHKITKRGQNVTFRCDPISEHNRLYWYRQTLGQGPEFLTYFQNEAQLEKSRLLSDRFSAERPKGSFSTLEIQRTEQGDSAMYLCASSLALGAIDTQYFGPGTRLTVL.

The chain employs TRBV19 and TRBJ2-2; 8 positions match TRBD2. Losses at the gene ends were 6 bases for V and 6 bases for J; bases not matched to a gene: 12. This CDR3 has 16 amino acids. The germline CDR1 and CDR2 sequences are LNHDA and SQIVND (reference sequence). The CDR3 DNA reads as TGTGCCAGTAGAGAAGTAGCGGGGAGGTCGGCCGGGGAGCTGTTTTTT. Translation gives CASREVAGRSAGELFF.

This clonotype has a count of ten or more. The V call is TRBV7-9, the J call TRBJ1-5; D gene unclear. This CDR3 spans 17 amino acids. Germline V gene data show CDR1 as SEHNR and CDR2 as FQNEAQ (reference sequence). Trimming removed 4 bases at V and 0 bases at J, with 16 bases between. In DNA, the CDR3 is TGTGCCAGCAGCTCCGGCACCGGGGAATATAGCAATCAGCCCCAGCATTTT. Amino acids: CASSSGTGEYSNQPQHF.

As for this clonotype: A read error may be the cause here, since a much bigger clone is one base away. This chain joins TRBV27 and TRBJ1-5, with a possible D match to TRBD1 (6 bases). Trimming stripped 5 bases from V and 4 bases from J, with 12 bases between. The length of the CDR3 is 14 residues. Germline CDR1 and CDR2: MNHEY and SMNVEV (reference sequence). The CDR3 protein is CASSPPTGNQPQHF. DNA for the CDR3: TGTGCCAGCAGTCCCCCCACAGGGAATCAGCCCCAGCATTTT.